This T cell receptor beta chain was observed in a study of early T cells in non-severe SARS-CoV-2 infection. Across the study: From unsorted whole blood, bulk RNA was sequenced, and the chains remained unpaired. Study-wide results and limits: CD4 and private specificities were missed by VDJdb matching, which favored anti-spike CD8 responses.

In the library, individual cDNA molecules carried attached unique molecular identifiers. TCRdb passed the 5' RACE reads through MiXCR, listing each CDR3 protein once. The top ten hold roughly 4.8% of the sample, which has about 48,000 distinct CDR3 sequences, around 6% seen once. About this clonotype itself: The antigen is not known.

The CDR3 covers 14 residues. After removal of 7 bases from V and 7 bases from J, the junction contained 6 bases not matched to a gene. CDR1 is MNHNS and CDR2 is SASEGT in the germline V gene. The chain uses TRBV6-1 and TRBJ2-7; 14 positions agree with TRBD2. This sequence originates from an adult who was a healthcare worker with PCR-confirmed SARS-CoV-2 infection or an uninfected control (not recorded which). Sequencing was performed on whole blood. CDR3 sequence: CASTGLAGGEEQYF. The CDR3 nucleotides read TGTGCCAGCACTGGACTAGCGGGGGGTGAAGAGCAGTACTTC.